A selection of T cell receptor beta chains follows, all from one sample in a study of control samples from healthy donors and cancer patients. Sequencing used immunoSEQ multiplex PCR; TCRdb keeps in-frame clones, though not all of them. The data show about 61,000 clones, around 90% seen once. Specimen: PBMCs. The receptors originated from a man aged 55 to 70 with colorectal cancer. Both conserved end residues are part of each CDR3. D genes are given only for firm matches. The size of a clone is reported for some rows only, either as once, few or many, or as a class for expanded clones.

j_call: TRBJ2-5; clone_size: -; v_call: TRBV9; d_call: TRBD2; cdr3_aa: CASSATSGWEETQYF; cdr3_nt: TGTGCCAGCAGCGCGACTAGCGGGTGGGAGGAGACCCAGTACTTC
j_call: TRBJ1-5; clone_size: -; v_call: TRBV29-1; d_call: TRBD1; cdr3_aa: CSVRQGNQPQHF; cdr3_nt: TGCAGCGTTCGACAGGGGAATCAGCCCCAGCATTTT
j_call: TRBJ1-1; clone_size: -; v_call: TRBV7-2; d_call: TRBD1; cdr3_aa: CASSSGQQNTEAFF; cdr3_nt: TGTGCCAGCAGCTCGGGACAGCAGAACACTGAAGCTTTCTTT
j_call: TRBJ2-3; clone_size: -; v_call: TRBV18; d_call: -; cdr3_aa: CASSSSGHRDTQYF; cdr3_nt: TGTGCCAGCTCATCCAGCGGGCACCGAGATACGCAGTATTTT
j_call: TRBJ2-3; clone_size: -; v_call: TRBV30; d_call: -; cdr3_aa: CAWSELAGDTQYF; cdr3_nt: TGTGCCTGGAGTGAACTGGCTGGAGATACGCAGTATTTT
j_call: TRBJ2-5; clone_size: -; v_call: TRBV29-1; d_call: -; cdr3_aa: CSTHMYPGETQYF; cdr3_nt: TGCAGCACACATATGTACCCTGGAGAGACCCAGTACTTC
j_call: TRBJ1-1; clone_size: -; v_call: TRBV5-1; d_call: TRBD1; cdr3_aa: CASSLARRGTEAFF; cdr3_nt: TGCGCCAGCAGCTTGGCCCGCAGGGGGACTGAAGCTTTCTTT
j_call: TRBJ2-7; clone_size: -; v_call: TRBV2; d_call: -; cdr3_aa: CASSRSSEQYF; cdr3_nt: TGTGCCAGCAGTCGGTCGAGTGAGCAGTACTTC
j_call: TRBJ1-1; clone_size: -; v_call: TRBV11-3; d_call: -; cdr3_aa: CASSLMFDTEAFF; cdr3_nt: TGTGCCAGCAGCTTGATGTTTGACACTGAAGCTTTCTTT
j_call: TRBJ2-2; clone_size: -; v_call: TRBV10-3; d_call: -; cdr3_aa: CAIRPSRGANTGELFF; cdr3_nt: TGTGCCATCAGACCCAGTAGGGGGGCGAACACCGGGGAGCTGTTTTTT
j_call: TRBJ1-1; clone_size: -; v_call: TRBV11-3; d_call: -; cdr3_aa: CASSFYPGGDTEAFF; cdr3_nt: TGTGCCAGCAGTTTTTACCCTGGTGGTGACACTGAAGCTTTCTTT
j_call: TRBJ2-1; clone_size: -; v_call: TRBV30; d_call: -; cdr3_aa: CAWSYGPAREQFF; cdr3_nt: TGTGCCTGGAGCTACGGTCCCGCTAGGGAGCAGTTCTTC
j_call: TRBJ2-5; clone_size: -; v_call: TRBV5-4; d_call: TRBD2; cdr3_aa: CASSLERGVGETQYF; cdr3_nt: TGTGCCAGCAGCTTGGAGCGGGGGGTCGGGGAGACCCAGTACTTC
j_call: TRBJ1-1; clone_size: few; v_call: TRBV4-3; d_call: -; cdr3_aa: CASSQDGRTYTEAFF; cdr3_nt: TGCGCCAGCAGCCAAGACGGACGGACTTACACTGAAGCTTTCTTT
j_call: TRBJ1-1; clone_size: -; v_call: TRBV11-2; d_call: TRBD1; cdr3_aa: CASSPRGLQGMNTEAFF; cdr3_nt: TGTGCCAGCAGCCCCCGAGGCCTACAGGGGATGAACACTGAAGCTTTCTTT
j_call: TRBJ1-1; clone_size: once; v_call: TRBV6-2/TRBV6-3; d_call: -; cdr3_aa: CASSYAIRSTEAFF; cdr3_nt: TGTGCCAGCAGTTACGCCATACGGAGCACTGAAGCTTTCTTT
j_call: TRBJ2-1; clone_size: -; v_call: TRBV30; d_call: TRBD2; cdr3_aa: CAWRSGGYSEQFF; cdr3_nt: TGTGCCTGGAGGAGCGGGGGGTATTCTGAGCAGTTCTTC
j_call: TRBJ2-7; clone_size: -; v_call: TRBV6-5; d_call: TRBD1; cdr3_aa: CAGSGTGGFYEQYF; cdr3_nt: TGTGCCGGCTCCGGGACAGGGGGCTTCTACGAGCAGTACTTC
j_call: TRBJ2-5; clone_size: -; v_call: TRBV5-1; d_call: TRBD2; cdr3_aa: CASSLDLAGGYQETQYF; cdr3_nt: TGCGCCAGCAGCTTGGATCTAGCGGGGGGCTACCAAGAGACCCAGTACTTC
j_call: TRBJ2-7; clone_size: -; v_call: TRBV11-3; d_call: TRBD1; cdr3_aa: CASSYRTGTPYEQYF; cdr3_nt: TGTGCCAGCAGCTACCGGACAGGCACCCCCTACGAGCAGTACTTC
j_call: TRBJ2-3; clone_size: -; v_call: TRBV2; d_call: -; cdr3_aa: CASSEVQGGTDTQYF; cdr3_nt: TGTGCCAGCAGTGAAGTGCAGGGGGGGACAGATACGCAGTATTTT
j_call: TRBJ2-7; clone_size: few; v_call: TRBV11-2; d_call: -; cdr3_aa: CASSLDLRRGAGPGDF; cdr3_nt: TGTGCCAGCAGCTTAGATCTGAGGCGCGGGGCGGGCCCAGGAGACTTC
j_call: TRBJ2-5; clone_size: few; v_call: TRBV5-1; d_call: TRBD2; cdr3_aa: CASSLWGLAGEETQYF; cdr3_nt: TGCGCCAGCAGCTTGTGGGGACTAGCGGGGGAAGAGACCCAGTACTTC
j_call: TRBJ1-3; clone_size: -; v_call: TRBV5-5; d_call: -; cdr3_aa: CASSLAFNREENTIYF; cdr3_nt: TGTGCCAGCAGCTTGGCCTTCAACAGGGAGGAAAACACCATATATTTT
j_call: TRBJ1-1; clone_size: -; v_call: TRBV5-6; d_call: -; cdr3_aa: CASSRGAGDTEAFF; cdr3_nt: TGTGCCAGCAGCCGGGGGGCCGGGGACACTGAAGCTTTCTTT
j_call: TRBJ2-1; clone_size: -; v_call: TRBV29-1; d_call: -; cdr3_aa: CSGGHLDEQFF; cdr3_nt: TGCAGCGGGGGACATTTGGATGAGCAGTTCTTC
j_call: TRBJ1-3; clone_size: few; v_call: TRBV7-2; d_call: -; cdr3_aa: CASSLGRGGFISGNTIYF; cdr3_nt: TGTGCCAGCAGCTTAGGTCGTGGGGGCTTTATATCTGGAAACACCATATATTTT
j_call: TRBJ2-7; clone_size: once; v_call: TRBV3-1/TRBV3-2; d_call: -; cdr3_aa: CASSRRDVEQYF; cdr3_nt: TGTGCCAGCAGCCGCCGGGATGTCGAGCAGTACTTC
j_call: TRBJ1-5; clone_size: -; v_call: TRBV7-2; d_call: -; cdr3_aa: CASSLPGAPPKPQHF; cdr3_nt: TGTGCCAGCAGCTTGCCGGGGGCTCCCCCCAAGCCCCAGCATTTT
j_call: TRBJ2-7; clone_size: -; v_call: TRBV11-2; d_call: -; cdr3_aa: CASSYQGGSSYEQYF; cdr3_nt: TGTGCCAGCAGCTACCAGGGGGGCAGCTCCTACGAGCAGTACTTC
j_call: TRBJ2-7; clone_size: -; v_call: TRBV5-6; d_call: -; cdr3_aa: CASSFRPRPKEYF; cdr3_nt: TGTGCCAGCAGCTTCCGACCCCGGCCTAAAGAGTACTTC
j_call: TRBJ1-5; clone_size: -; v_call: TRBV6-2/TRBV6-3; d_call: -; cdr3_aa: CASSYVQTNQPQHF; cdr3_nt: TGTGCCAGCAGTTACGTACAAACAAATCAGCCCCAGCATTTT